A selection of T cell receptor beta chains follows, all from one sample in a study of blood T cell repertoires in COVID-19. Some clones are missing from TCRdb's copy, which holds only in-frame ones; the method was immunoSEQ multiplex PCR. This table holds about 73,000 clones, approximately 80% found once. The source material was peripheral blood. The receptor set was obtained from an elderly man with active or convalescent COVID-19. Each CDR3 is given with its conserved first and last residue. A D gene is named only where the DNA matches it firmly. Not every row has a clone size; where given, it reads once, few, many or a size class.

. TRBJ2-7 . TRBV9 TGTGCCAGCAGCCCCAGGGTAGGCTCCTACGAGCAGTACTTC CASSPRVGSYEQYF
. TRBJ2-1 TRBD1 TRBV23-1 TGCGCCAGCAGTCAGCTACAGGGGTTCAATGAGCAGTTCTTC CASSQLQGFNEQFF
. TRBJ2-7 TRBD2 TRBV28 TGTGCCAGCAGGAGGACTAGCGGGAGATCCTACGAGCAGTACTTC CASRRTSGRSYEQYF
. TRBJ2-7 . TRBV21-1 TGTGCCAGCACCCTATTATACTACGAGCAGTACTTC CASTLLYYEQYF
. TRBJ1-5 TRBD1 TRBV19 TGTGCCAGCAGTATTGGGACAGGGACTCAGCCCCAGCATTTT CASSIGTGTQPQHF
. TRBJ2-3 . TRBV11-2 TGTGCCAGCAGCCCCCGGGGTGGGGGCACAGATACGCAGTATTTT CASSPRGGGTDTQYF
. TRBJ2-2 . TRBV7-2 TGTGCCAGCAGCTTAATGTTCAAGACTACCGGGGAGCTGTTTTTT CASSLMFKTTGELFF
. TRBJ1-2 . TRBV5-1 TGCGCCAGCAGCTTCGGAGCAGAGAACTATGGCTACACCTTC CASSFGAENYGYTF
. TRBJ2-7 . TRBV11-2 TGTGCCAGCAGCTTACAGGGGGGCATGACCTACGAGCAGTACTTC CASSLQGGMTYEQYF
. TRBJ2-1 TRBD2 TRBV5-8 TGTGCCAGCAGCCCGGTAGCGGGAGTCTCCTACAATGAGCAGTTCTTC CASSPVAGVSYNEQFF
. TRBJ2-2 TRBD2 TRBV6-2/TRBV6-3 TGTGCCAGCAGCCGTCTCGCGGGAGGGCCGATCACCGGGGAGCTGTTTTTT CASSRLAGGPITGELFF
. TRBJ1-5 TRBD1 TRBV28 TGTGCCAGCAGTTTTCAGGGGGGCAATCAGCCCCAGCATTTT CASSFQGGNQPQHF
. TRBJ2-1 . TRBV12-3/TRBV12-4 TGTGCCAGCAGTTTGCAGGGTCGTGAGCAGTTCTTC CASSLQGREQFF
. TRBJ1-6 . TRBV2 TGTGCCAGCAAGGAACAGGGTGACGGTTCACCCCTCCACTTT CASKEQGDGSPLHF
. TRBJ1-5 . TRBV19 TGTGCCAGTAGTATGGCGGGGCGGGAGCCCCAGCATTTT CASSMAGREPQHF
. TRBJ2-3 TRBD1 TRBV4-1 TGCGCCAGCAGCATAGGCGGGACAGGGGGGACAGATACGCAGTATTTT CASSIGGTGGTDTQYF
. TRBJ2-5 . TRBV5-4 TGTGCCAGCAGCTTGAAAGGGGGAGAGACCCAGTACTTC CASSLKGGETQYF
. TRBJ1-2 . TRBV5-1 TGCGCCAGCAGCTTGGAATTGGGCAATAACTATGGCTACACCTTC CASSLELGNNYGYTF
. TRBJ2-6 . TRBV5-1 TGCGCCAGCAGCTTGGATTTCTCCTCTGGGGCCAACGTCCTGACTTTC CASSLDFSSGANVLTF
. TRBJ2-3 . TRBV21-1 TGTGCCAGCAGCAACCCGTGGAGGTGGGGCACAGATACGCAGTATTTT CASSNPWRWGTDTQYF
. TRBJ1-3 . TRBV30 TGTGCCTGCCGGGACTCTGGAAACACCATATATTTT CACRDSGNTIYF
. TRBJ2-7 TRBD1 TRBV5-4 TGTGCCAGCAGCCCGCGCTCCGGGACAGGATTGTACGAGCAGTACTTC CASSPRSGTGLYEQYF
. TRBJ1-1 TRBD1 TRBV9 TGTGCCAGCAGCGTATCCGGGACAGGGGGCCTGAACACTGAAGCTTTCTTT CASSVSGTGGLNTEAFF
. TRBJ1-6 . TRBV30 TGTGCCTGGACCCCTCATGCCTTCGGGTCACCCCTCCACTTT CAWTPHAFGSPLHF
. TRBJ1-2 TRBD1 TRBV11-2 TGTGCCAGCAGCTTAGAGCAGGGGGGCGTTAGCTATGGCTACACCTTC CASSLEQGGVSYGYTF
. TRBJ2-7 TRBD2 TRBV12-5 TGTGCTAGTGGTCCCTCTCCGGGACAGGGGGGACTAGCGGGAACCTACGAGCAGTACTTC CASGPSPGQGGLAGTYEQYF
few TRBJ2-5 . TRBV6-2/TRBV6-3 TGTGCCAGCAGTTACCGTTGGAGGGGCCAAGAGACCCAGTACTTC CASSYRWRGQETQYF
. TRBJ1-5 TRBD1 TRBV4-2 TGTGCCAGCAGCCCGGGACAGGGGAAACAGCCCCAGCATTTT CASSPGQGKQPQHF
. TRBJ2-1 TRBD2 TRBV11-3 TGTGCCAGCAGCCTGGGACTAGCGTCAAATGAGCAGTTCTTC CASSLGLASNEQFF
. TRBJ2-7 TRBD1 TRBV28 TGTGCCAGCAGTTTATTCAGGGGGCAGCAGCAGTACTTC CASSLFRGQQQYF
. TRBJ2-7 TRBD1 TRBV6-2/TRBV6-3 TGTGCCAGCAGCTGGACAGGGGTTGGCGAGCAGTACTTC CASSWTGVGEQYF
. TRBJ1-1 . TRBV11-3 TGTGCCAGCAGCAAGCTTAATGAAGCTTTCTTT CASSKLNEAFF
. TRBJ2-7 TRBD2 TRBV30 TGTGCCTGGAGCAGCGGGAGTAAGTACGAGCAGTACTTC CAWSSGSKYEQYF
. TRBJ1-3 TRBD1 TRBV7-9 TGTGCCAGCAGCTCCAATCGACAGGGACCTTTGCATTTT CASSSNRQGPLHF
. TRBJ2-2 . TRBV24-1 TGTGCCACCAGTGACGGGGGATCTGGCACCGGGGAGCTGTTTTTT CATSDGGSGTGELFF
. TRBJ2-7 . TRBV28 TGTGCCAGCAGGGGCGGAGGCAGCTCCTACGAGCAGTACTTC CASRGGGSSYEQYF